Listed here is a single TCR beta chain. The CDR3 totals 13 residues. Looked up from germline, CDR1 is SGDLS and CDR2 is YYNGEE. Trimming removed 2 bases at V and 4 bases at J, with 9 bases between. This entry is derived from a study of cytomegalovirus exposure and HLA in healthy donors. The PCR used 60 Vbeta and 13 Jbeta primers. Method: immunoSEQ multiplex PCR; TCRdb's copy keeps in-frame clones and lacks some. Altogether 110,000 to 150,000 clones are present, about 74% being singletons, with the ten largest covering 3.5% to 5%. Specimen: PBMCs. The gene calls are TRBV9 and TRBJ2-5; D is possibly TRBD2 (6 bases). This sequence originates from a man aged 18 to 30 in good health and CMV-seropositive. As DNA, the CDR3 is TGTGCCAGCAGCGTTAGCGGAATAGAGACCCAGTACTTC. Translated, it gives CASSVSGIETQYF.